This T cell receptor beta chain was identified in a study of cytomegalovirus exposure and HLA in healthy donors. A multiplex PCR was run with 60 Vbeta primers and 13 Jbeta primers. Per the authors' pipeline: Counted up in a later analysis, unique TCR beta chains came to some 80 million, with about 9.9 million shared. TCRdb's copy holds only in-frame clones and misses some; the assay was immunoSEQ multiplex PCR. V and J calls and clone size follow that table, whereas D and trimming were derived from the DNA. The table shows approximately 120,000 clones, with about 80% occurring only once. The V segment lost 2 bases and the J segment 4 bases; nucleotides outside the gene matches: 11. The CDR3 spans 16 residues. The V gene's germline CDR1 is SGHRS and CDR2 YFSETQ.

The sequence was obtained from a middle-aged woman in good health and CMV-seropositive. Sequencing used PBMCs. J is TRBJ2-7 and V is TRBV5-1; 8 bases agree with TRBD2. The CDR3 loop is CASSLTPGLEGYEQYF. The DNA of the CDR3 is TGCGCCAGCAGCTTAACGCCGGGACTAGAGGGGTACGAGCAGTACTTC.